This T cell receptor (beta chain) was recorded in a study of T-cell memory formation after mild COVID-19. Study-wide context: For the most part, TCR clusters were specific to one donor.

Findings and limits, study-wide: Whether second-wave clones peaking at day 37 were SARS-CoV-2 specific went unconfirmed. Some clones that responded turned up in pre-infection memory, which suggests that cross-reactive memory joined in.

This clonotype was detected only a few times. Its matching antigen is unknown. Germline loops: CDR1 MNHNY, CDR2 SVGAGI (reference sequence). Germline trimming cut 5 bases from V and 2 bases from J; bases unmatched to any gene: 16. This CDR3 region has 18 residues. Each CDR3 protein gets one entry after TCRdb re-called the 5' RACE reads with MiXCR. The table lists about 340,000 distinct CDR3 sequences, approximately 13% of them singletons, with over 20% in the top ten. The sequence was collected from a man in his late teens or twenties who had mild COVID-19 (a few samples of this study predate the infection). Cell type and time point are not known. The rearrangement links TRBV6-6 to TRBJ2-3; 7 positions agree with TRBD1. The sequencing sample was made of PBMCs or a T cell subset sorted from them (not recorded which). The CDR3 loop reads CASSQYRDRKDHTDTQYF. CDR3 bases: TGTGCCAGCAGTCAATACCGGGACAGAAAAGACCACACAGATACGCAGTATTTT.